This TCR beta chain was sequenced in a study of shared clonotypes between healthy human individuals. On the study more broadly: Donors consisted of two women and three men between 18 and 49.

Profiled with immunoSEQ multiplex PCR; TCRdb holds only in-frame clones, not every one. The sample has around 940,000 clones, 76% seen once; the top ten hold 1.5%. After removal of 1 base from V and 2 bases from J, the junction contained 3 bases not matched to a gene. The CDR3 runs to 14 residues. In germline, CDR1 is GTSNPN, CDR2 SVGIG (reference sequence). The V call is TRBV30, the J call TRBJ2-3; TRBD2 agrees at 7 bases. The TCR was taken from a man between 18 and 35 years old in good health. The sequencing input was memory CD4+ T cells sorted from blood. The subset denotes: CD45RA-negative fraction. Here the CDR3 DNA reads TGTGCCTGGAGTGGGGGGGGATCCACAGATACGCAGTATTTT. Translation: CAWSGGGSTDTQYF.